This T cell receptor beta chain is from a study of cytomegalovirus exposure and HLA in healthy donors. Study at large: Researchers previously reported finding about 110 million unique TCR beta sequences from about 179 million T cells. Early on, a data release was issued that held roughly 84 million unique TCRs from HLA-typed donors.

Likely unrecorded immune exposures existed in these nominally healthy donors. Trimming took off 4 bases at V and 1 base at J, with 7 bases between the two ends. There are 13 residues in the CDR3. The germline gives CDR1 MNHNS, CDR2 SASEGT. Vbeta (60) and Jbeta (13) primers were used in the PCR. Assay: immunoSEQ multiplex PCR; the TCRdb copy retains only in-frame clones and omits some. The sample shows 90,000 to 120,000 clones, 65% to 85% of them seen only once. The TCR sequence derives from a man aged 30 to 39 in good health and CMV-seronegative. The rearrangement uses TRBV6-1 and TRBJ1-1; D may be TRBD1 (5 bases). The sample was PBMCs. CDR3 amino acids: CASSVQENTEAFF. CDR3 DNA sequence: TGTGCCAGCAGTGTACAGGAGAACACTGAAGCTTTCTTT.